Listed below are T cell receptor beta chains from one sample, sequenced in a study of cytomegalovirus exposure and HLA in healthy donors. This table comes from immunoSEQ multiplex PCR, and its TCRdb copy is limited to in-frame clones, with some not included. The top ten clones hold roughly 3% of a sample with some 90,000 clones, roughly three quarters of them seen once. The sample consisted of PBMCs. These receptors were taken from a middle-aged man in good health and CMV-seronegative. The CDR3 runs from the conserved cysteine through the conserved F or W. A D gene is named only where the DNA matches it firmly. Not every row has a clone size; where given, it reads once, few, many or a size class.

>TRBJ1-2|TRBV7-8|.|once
TGTGCCAGCAGCCAGGTGCAGACATATGGCTACACCTTC
CASSQVQTYGYTF
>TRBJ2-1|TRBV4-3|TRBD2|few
TGCGCCAGCAGCCATCGACTAGCGGGGGGGAGCTCCTACAATGAGCAGTTCTTC
CASSHRLAGGSSYNEQFF
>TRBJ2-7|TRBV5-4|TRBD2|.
TGTGCCAGCAGCTTTGCGCGGGGGAGCTCCTACGAGCAGTACTTC
CASSFARGSSYEQYF
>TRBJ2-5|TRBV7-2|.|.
TGTGCCAGCAGCCCCCGGGAGACCCAGTACTTC
CASSPRETQYF
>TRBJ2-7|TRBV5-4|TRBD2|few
TGTGCCAGCAGCCTGACTAGCTCAGTTGAAGAGCAGTACTTC
CASSLTSSVEEQYF
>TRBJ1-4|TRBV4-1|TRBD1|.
TGCGCCAGCAGCCAGTCCGGGACAGGGAATGAAAAACTGTTTTTT
CASSQSGTGNEKLFF
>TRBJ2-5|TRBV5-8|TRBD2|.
TGTGCCAGCAGCTCGGGACTAGCGGGGGTAGAGACCCAGTACTTC
CASSSGLAGVETQYF
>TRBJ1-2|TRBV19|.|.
TGTGCCAGTAGTATAGATCCGGTCCCCTATGGCTACACCTTC
CASSIDPVPYGYTF
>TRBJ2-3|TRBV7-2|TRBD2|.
TGTGCCAGCAGCTTATTCGGCGGGGGGGCCGGGGATACGCAGTATTTT
CASSLFGGGAGDTQYF
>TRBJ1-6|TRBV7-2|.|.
TGTGCCAGCAGCTTTCCCGAACGGGGGAGTTACTCACCCCTCCACTTT
CASSFPERGSYSPLHF
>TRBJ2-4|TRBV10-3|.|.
TGTGCCATCAGTGGAAGCGGTGGCAAAAACATTCAGTACTTC
CAISGSGGKNIQYF
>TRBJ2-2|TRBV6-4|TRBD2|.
TGTGCCAGCAGTGACGAATCGTTGCATAGCGGGGGGTTTAACACCGGGGAGCTGTTTTTT
CASSDESLHSGGFNTGELFF
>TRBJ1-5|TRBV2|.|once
TGTGCCAGCAGTTCCCGGGGTGGTCAGCCCCAGCATTTT
CASSSRGGQPQHF
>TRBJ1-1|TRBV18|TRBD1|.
TGTGCCAGCTCACCACCGACAGGGGGGCTGAACACTGAAGCTTTCTTT
CASSPPTGGLNTEAFF
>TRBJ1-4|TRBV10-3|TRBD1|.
TGTGCCATCAGTGAGAAGACAGGGTATGGGGAAAAACTGTTTTTT
CAISEKTGYGEKLFF
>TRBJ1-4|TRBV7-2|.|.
TGTGCCAGCAGCTTTCGTCGGGGGAATGAAAAACTGTTTTTT
CASSFRRGNEKLFF
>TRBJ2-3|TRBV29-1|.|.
TGCAGCGTTTCTTATGATGCGGGGGCCGCCACAGATACGCAGTATTTT
CSVSYDAGAATDTQYF